The 16 T cell receptor beta chains below were found in one sample sequenced in a study of T cell repertoires in cytomegalovirus infection. Each CDR3 protein gets one entry after TCRdb re-called the reads with MiXCR. The profile shows hundreds of thousands of distinct CDR3 sequences, about 24% of them singletons. Sequences were obtained from CD8+ T cells from PBMCs. The source of these receptors is a human donor in good health (CMV status not recorded). Some clones in this sample may be carry-over from other donors' samples.

This clonotype was detected a few times. V usage is TRBV10-3 and J usage is TRBJ2-7; 8 bases are shared with TRBD1. This CDR3 spans 12 amino acids. CDR1 and CDR2 from the germline V gene are ENHRY and SYGVKD. Trimming at V came to 6 bases and at J to 5 bases, leaving 3 bases not matched to a gene. The CDR3 nucleotides are TGTGCCATCAGGATGACAGGGGACGAGCAGTACTTC. Translated, it gives CAIRMTGDEQYF.

The chain employs TRBV2 and TRBJ2-3; a possible D gene is TRBD1 (6 bases). CDR1 is SNHLY and CDR2 is FYNNEI in the germline V gene. V was cut by 10 bases and J by 5 bases, with 13 bases left in between. The CDR3 is 12 residues long. CDR3 bases: TGTGCCACCCAGGGGTCCCGAGATACGCAGTATTTT. Its translation: CATQGSRDTQYF.

Worth noting for this clonotype: A much larger clone is a single base away; this may be a read error. The chain recombines TRBV2 with TRBJ1-1; D not resolved. The germline V gene encodes CDR1 SNHLY and CDR2 FYNNEI. The length of the CDR3 is 14 residues. Trimming took off 8 bases at V and 3 bases at J, with 16 bases between the two ends. DNA for the CDR3: TGTGCCAGCCCAAAGTCGCGGGGAGACACTGAAGCTTTCTTT. This codes for CASPKSRGDTEAFF.

The chain carries TRBV7-3 and TRBJ2-6; D may be TRBD2 (5 bases). From germline, CDR1 is SGHTA and CDR2 FQGTGA. CDR3 size: 17 residues. The germline V and J ends were trimmed by 2 bases and 0 bases, with 11 bases remaining between them. CDR3 DNA sequence: TGTGCCAGCAGCTTAGGAGGATTCAGCTCTGGGGCCAACGTCCTGACTTTC. Translation gives CASSLGGFSSGANVLTF.

This clonotype was seen a handful of times. The chain links TRBV20-1 to TRBJ2-3; D gene ambiguous. CDR3 size: 14 residues. Trimming left V 3 bases short and J 2 bases short, with 12 bases between. The germline V gene encodes CDR1 DFQATT and CDR2 SNEGSKA (reference sequence). CDR3 nucleotides: TGCAGTGCTAGCGCGCCTGGTGACACAGATACGCAGTATTTT. Translating gives CSASAPGDTDTQYF.

On this clonotype itself: A far larger clone is only one base removed, so a read error is likely. This chain links TRBV5-5 with TRBJ1-1, with no clear D. The V gene's germline CDR1 is SGHKS and CDR2 YYEKEE (reference sequence). The length of the CDR3 is 11 residues. V lost 1 base, J lost 4 bases, and 2 bases lay in between. The CDR3 protein is CASSLITEAFF. The CDR3 nucleotides read TGTGCCAGCAGCTTGATCACTGAAGCTTTCTTT.

This clonotype was observed at least ten times. This chain links TRBV7-8 with TRBJ1-1; D gene unclear. The germline V and J ends were trimmed by 5 bases and 2 bases, with 15 bases remaining between them. Germline values: CDR1 SGHVS, CDR2 FQNEAQ. This CDR3 contains 15 residues. The CDR3 sequence: CASSTTRDSNTEAFF. CDR3 nucleotide sequence: TGTGCCAGCAGCACCACCCGGGATTCTAACACTGAAGCTTTCTTT. The full variable domain, rest sourced from reference TRBV7-8 and TRBJ1-1, is GAGVSQSPRYKVAKRGQDVALRCDPISGHVSLFWYQQALGQGPEFLTYFQNEAQLDKSGLPSDRFFAERPEGSVSTLKIQRTQQEDSAVYLCASSTTRDSNTEAFFGQGTRLTVV.

Many counts were recorded for this clonotype. The chain carries TRBV7-2 and TRBJ2-1, with 9 positions matching TRBD1. The germline gives CDR1 SGHTA, CDR2 FQGNSA. There are 12 residues in the CDR3. V lost 8 bases to trimming and J lost 6 bases; unmatched junction nucleotides: 2. The CDR3 reads CASGDRVNEQFF. The DNA for the CDR3 is TGTGCCAGCGGGGACAGGGTCAATGAGCAGTTCTTC.

The J gene is TRBJ2-7, the V gene TRBV5-6; possibly TRBD2 for D (5 bases). Germline V lookup: CDR1 SGHDT, CDR2 YYEEEE. CDR3 length equals 15 residues. V shed 0 bases and J shed 5 bases, with 15 bases lying between them. As DNA, the CDR3 is TGTGCCAGCAGCTTGGGACCTGGGTTGAGGGACGAGCAGTACTTC. It translates to CASSLGPGLRDEQYF.

This clonotype was observed a few times. The chain recombines TRBV20-1 with TRBJ2-7; 8 bases fit TRBD2. Germline V gives CDR1 DFQATT, CDR2 SNEGSKA (reference sequence). CDR3 length: 14 residues. The V segment lost 4 bases and the J segment 0 bases; nucleotides outside the gene matches: 5. This CDR3 is CSATRGESSYEQYV. The CDR3 DNA is TGCAGTGCTACGCGGGGGGAAAGCTCCTACGAGCAGTACGTC.

The rearrangement joins TRBV28 to TRBJ2-1; D is undetermined. V was shortened by 10 bases and J by 4 bases, with 8 bases between the two germline ends. There are 11 residues in the CDR3. In germline, CDR1 is MDHEN, CDR2 SYDVKM. CDR3 sequence: CAITRYNEQFF. The CDR3 DNA is TGTGCCATCACAAGGTACAATGAGCAGTTCTTC.

This clonotype was seen only a few times. V is TRBV27 and J is TRBJ1-5; perhaps TRBD1 as D (5 bases). The germline V gene has CDR1 MNHEY and CDR2 SMNVEV (reference sequence). The CDR3 spans 14 residues. Deletions cut 5 bases from V and 6 bases from J, with 14 bases between. The CDR3 reads CASSPVQQGQPQHF. The CDR3 region has the DNA TGTGCCAGCAGTCCCGTCCAGCAGGGTCAGCCCCAGCATTTT.

This clonotype occurred a few times. This rearrangement joins TRBV28 to TRBJ2-1; 7 bases match TRBD1. CDR3 length equals 14 residues. The germline CDR1 and CDR2 sequences are MDHEN and SYDVKM. J was trimmed by 7 bases and V by 3 bases; bases with no gene match: 6. CDR3: CASSFEQGWNEQFF. The CDR3 coding sequence is TGTGCCAGCAGTTTTGAACAGGGGTGGAATGAGCAGTTCTTC.

There are a few counts of this clonotype. The rearrangement joins TRBV6-1 to TRBJ1-2; 9 bases line up with TRBD1. Germline assignment: CDR1 MNHNS and CDR2 SASEGT. This CDR3 has 14 residues. V lost 5 bases and J lost 5; bases outside the gene matches: 6. Here the CDR3 reads CASSYRDRVYGYTF. As DNA, the CDR3 is TGTGCCAGCAGTTATAGGGACAGGGTTTATGGCTACACCTTC.

This chain uses TRBV28 with TRBJ2-7, with D possibly being TRBD1 (6 bases). The germline V and J ends were trimmed by 5 bases and 6 bases, with 26 bases remaining between them. Looked up from germline, CDR1 is MDHEN and CDR2 is SYDVKM. This CDR3 spans 17 amino acids. The CDR3 reads CASSILDSKQGVGEQYF. The CDR3 nucleotides read TGTGCCAGCAGTATACTTGACTCTAAACAGGGCGTAGGCGAGCAGTACTTC. Using reference TRBV28 and TRBJ2-7 for the parts outside the CDR3, the full variable domain is DVKVTQSSRYLVKRTGEKVFLECVQDMDHENMFWYRQDPGLGLRLIYFSYDVKMKEKGDIPEGYSVSREKKERFSLILESASTNQTSMYLCASSILDSKQGVGEQYFGPGTRLTVT.

This clonotype was observed a few times. The chain has TRBV6-2 or TRBV6-3 and TRBJ1-2, with TRBD1 identical over 9 bases. Trimming removed 5 bases from V and 1 base from J; junction bases left unmatched: 11. The CDR3 sequence is 17 residues long. Germline V lookup: CDR1 MNHEY, CDR2 SVGEGT. DNA for the CDR3: TGTGCCAGCAGTGTTACTCCGGGACAGGGAATTAACTATGGCTACACCTTC. Translated: CASSVTPGQGINYGYTF.